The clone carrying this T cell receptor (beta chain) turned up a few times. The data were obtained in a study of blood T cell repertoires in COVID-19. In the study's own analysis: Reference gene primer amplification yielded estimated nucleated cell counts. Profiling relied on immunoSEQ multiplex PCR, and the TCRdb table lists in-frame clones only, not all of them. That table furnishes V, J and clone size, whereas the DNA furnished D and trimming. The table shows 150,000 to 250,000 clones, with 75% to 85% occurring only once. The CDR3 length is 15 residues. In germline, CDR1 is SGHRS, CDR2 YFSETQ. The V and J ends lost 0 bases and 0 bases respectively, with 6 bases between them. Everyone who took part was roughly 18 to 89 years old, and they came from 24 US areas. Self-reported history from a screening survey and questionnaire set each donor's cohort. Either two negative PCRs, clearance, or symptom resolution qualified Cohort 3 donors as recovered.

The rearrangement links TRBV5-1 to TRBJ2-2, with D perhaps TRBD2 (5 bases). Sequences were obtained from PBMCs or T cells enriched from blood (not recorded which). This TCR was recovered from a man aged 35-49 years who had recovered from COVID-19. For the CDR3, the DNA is TGCGCCAGCAGCTTGGAGGAGGCGAACACCGGGGAGCTGTTTTTT. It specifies CASSLEEANTGELFF.